Listed here is a single TCR beta chain. Its specificity is not known. This entry comes from a study of T cells in Graves' hyperthyroidism and ophthalmopathy. Findings of the study overall: The authors' 13 V-J model separated ophthalmopathy from stable hyperthyroidism. Ophthalmopathy was model-predicted a median approximately 6.9 months pre-onset.

Diagnosing involved the use of clinical symptoms, serum thyroxine and TRAb, thyroid ultrasound and orbital computed tomography. Amplification of TCR beta CDR3 regions used RNA as the template. HTBI primers drove first-round RT-PCR of the TCR CDR3. Each CDR3 protein is one row after TCRdb ran MiXCR on the multiplex PCR reads. The table includes 550,000 to 600,000 distinct CDR3 sequences, about 43% detected once. The CDR3 is 12 amino acids. Per the germline V gene, CDR1 is DFQATT and CDR2 is SNEGSKA (reference sequence). The specimen was peripheral blood or thyroid tissue (not recorded which). This receptor was obtained from an adult woman with Graves' disease, either hyperthyroidism or ophthalmopathy (not recorded which). The rearrangement uses TRBV20-1 and TRBJ2-2; 9 bases are shared with TRBD1. The CDR3 DNA reads as TGCGGAGGGACAGGGCTCACCGGGGAGCTGTTTTTT. This sequence encodes CGGTGLTGELFF.